This is a list of T cell receptor beta chains from one sample in a study of T cells after yellow fever vaccination. TCRdb re-called the 5' RACE reads through MiXCR, storing one row per CDR3 protein. The sample has hundreds of thousands of distinct CDR3 sequences, roughly 21% seen once. This sample comprised PBMCs, obtained 15 days after the yellow fever booster vaccination. These receptors were taken from a man aged 25 to 45 who received the YFV17D yellow fever vaccine. CDR3s include the opening cysteine and the closing phenylalanine or tryptophan. Not all rows give a size; the values are once, few, many and, for expanded clones, a class.

J gene: TRBJ2-3; clone size: few; V gene: TRBV12-3/TRBV12-4; CDR3 protein: CASSLTEGGTQYF
J gene: TRBJ2-3; clone size: few; V gene: TRBV5-1; CDR3 protein: CASSLATSGDTDTQYF
J gene: TRBJ1-1; clone size: NA; V gene: TRBV5-3; CDR3 protein: CARSLEVAHTEAFF
J gene: TRBJ2-3; clone size: NA; V gene: TRBV20-1; CDR3 protein: CSAIRAGATNTQYF
J gene: TRBJ1-1; clone size: NA; V gene: TRBV5-1; CDR3 protein: CASSLNGPEAFF
J gene: TRBJ2-3; clone size: few; V gene: TRBV4-3; CDR3 protein: CASSLGLAETDTQYF
J gene: TRBJ2-7; clone size: NA; V gene: TRBV6-5; CDR3 protein: CASTLLAGATYEQYF
J gene: TRBJ2-2; clone size: few; V gene: TRBV2; CDR3 protein: CASSVVAANTGELFF
J gene: TRBJ2-7; clone size: few; V gene: TRBV5-1; CDR3 protein: CASGQPSLGEQYF
J gene: TRBJ2-7; clone size: few; V gene: TRBV29-1; CDR3 protein: CSVRPAGAVYEQYF
J gene: TRBJ1-6; clone size: NA; V gene: TRBV28; CDR3 protein: CASSLPRYTGGNSPLHF
J gene: TRBJ2-1; clone size: NA; V gene: TRBV24-1; CDR3 protein: CATSGGPRSYNEQFF
J gene: TRBJ2-5; clone size: few; V gene: TRBV20-1; CDR3 protein: CSADQSGRGHEETQYF
J gene: TRBJ2-5; clone size: few; V gene: TRBV5-4; CDR3 protein: CASSLGDSVRETQYF
J gene: TRBJ2-5; clone size: few; V gene: TRBV27; CDR3 protein: CASRGRPPRREGETQYF
J gene: TRBJ2-1; clone size: NA; V gene: TRBV6-1; CDR3 protein: CASTRPSGRREQFF
J gene: TRBJ2-3; clone size: NA; V gene: TRBV14; CDR3 protein: CASRPTTGWTDTQYF
J gene: TRBJ2-5; clone size: few; V gene: TRBV12-3/TRBV12-4; CDR3 protein: CASSPGVEETQYF
J gene: TRBJ2-7; clone size: few; V gene: TRBV20-1; CDR3 protein: CSASGTGESYEQYF
J gene: TRBJ2-7; clone size: NA; V gene: TRBV20-1; CDR3 protein: CSAVGLAGGPGEQYF
J gene: TRBJ2-1; clone size: few; V gene: TRBV5-4; CDR3 protein: CASSSSGAGYNEQFF
J gene: TRBJ2-1; clone size: few; V gene: TRBV20-1; CDR3 protein: CSARISGRSSYNEQFF
J gene: TRBJ2-2; clone size: few; V gene: TRBV4-2; CDR3 protein: CASSRRRGSPGVTGELFF
J gene: TRBJ2-2; clone size: NA; V gene: TRBV4-3; CDR3 protein: CASSQAQGQGKNTGELFF
J gene: TRBJ2-5; clone size: NA; V gene: TRBV7-2; CDR3 protein: CASSSFREETQYF
J gene: TRBJ2-5; clone size: NA; V gene: TRBV18; CDR3 protein: CASSPPTGTETQYF
J gene: TRBJ2-5; clone size: NA; V gene: TRBV12-3/TRBV12-4; CDR3 protein: CAKQVRGTQYF
J gene: TRBJ2-5; clone size: NA; V gene: TRBV20-1; CDR3 protein: CSASLRQETQYF
J gene: TRBJ2-1; clone size: NA; V gene: TRBV18; CDR3 protein: CASSPAADEQFF
J gene: TRBJ2-1; clone size: NA; V gene: TRBV11-2; CDR3 protein: CASSPARTNEQFF
J gene: TRBJ1-4; clone size: few; V gene: TRBV27; CDR3 protein: CASSLWQGNEKLFF
J gene: TRBJ2-1; clone size: few; V gene: TRBV7-9; CDR3 protein: CASSPGAGGLGQFF
J gene: TRBJ2-7; clone size: few; V gene: TRBV7-2; CDR3 protein: CASSFGLGLEQYF
J gene: TRBJ2-7; clone size: NA; V gene: TRBV5-1; CDR3 protein: CASSLGDGFLGAYEQYF
J gene: TRBJ1-2; clone size: NA; V gene: TRBV7-9; CDR3 protein: CASSNDRVYTF
J gene: TRBJ2-2; clone size: NA; V gene: TRBV20-1; CDR3 protein: CSARVGANTGELFF
J gene: TRBJ2-4; clone size: NA; V gene: TRBV19; CDR3 protein: CASSTTGTGPKNIQYF
J gene: TRBJ2-1; clone size: few; V gene: TRBV20-1; CDR3 protein: CSARDPWTRSSYNEQFF
J gene: TRBJ2-7; clone size: NA; V gene: TRBV18; CDR3 protein: CASSSPLDGTYEQYF
J gene: TRBJ2-3; clone size: NA; V gene: TRBV4-3; CDR3 protein: CASSQDRGETDTQYF
J gene: TRBJ2-1; clone size: few; V gene: TRBV29-1; CDR3 protein: CSVEDLPIRPITNEQFF
J gene: TRBJ2-5; clone size: NA; V gene: TRBV15; CDR3 protein: CATEKETQYF
J gene: TRBJ2-1; clone size: NA; V gene: TRBV11-2; CDR3 protein: CASSLELAGFLHEQFF
J gene: TRBJ1-1; clone size: NA; V gene: TRBV5-1; CDR3 protein: CASSLGERGTEAFF
J gene: TRBJ1-2; clone size: NA; V gene: TRBV6-5; CDR3 protein: CASSYSGAGVDYGYTF
J gene: TRBJ2-5; clone size: NA; V gene: TRBV12-3/TRBV12-4; CDR3 protein: CASSLRALGTQYF
J gene: TRBJ1-4; clone size: few; V gene: TRBV18; CDR3 protein: CASSPPVGSEKLFF
J gene: TRBJ2-1; clone size: NA; V gene: TRBV6-1; CDR3 protein: CASMISGGDNEQFF
J gene: TRBJ2-7; clone size: NA; V gene: TRBV12-3/TRBV12-4; CDR3 protein: CASSFGHTRYEQYF
J gene: TRBJ2-3; clone size: NA; V gene: TRBV5-1; CDR3 protein: CASSQPTHRGGPSTDTQYF
J gene: TRBJ2-2; clone size: few; V gene: TRBV18; CDR3 protein: CASSPPSNTGELFF
J gene: TRBJ2-7; clone size: NA; V gene: TRBV29-1; CDR3 protein: CSVDAGVHEQYF
J gene: TRBJ2-1; clone size: NA; V gene: TRBV20-1; CDR3 protein: CSARLGGVPFSSYNEQFF
J gene: TRBJ2-5; clone size: few; V gene: TRBV25-1; CDR3 protein: CASSGLRVAGVIAQETQYF
J gene: TRBJ2-5; clone size: few; V gene: TRBV6-1; CDR3 protein: CASRLAGGRISEETQYF
J gene: TRBJ2-7; clone size: NA; V gene: TRBV20-1; CDR3 protein: CSAAGTGLSYEQYF